A single sample is the source of the 24 T cell receptor beta chains below, sequenced in a study of blood T cell repertoires in COVID-19. Repertoires were generated with immunoSEQ multiplex PCR, while TCRdb's copy carries only in-frame clones and drops some. The sample lists under 90,000 clones, 60% to 75% occurring once. The sample taken for sequencing was peripheral blood. The origin of the receptors is a man aged 45 to 65 with active or convalescent COVID-19.

The chain carries TRBV7-6 and TRBJ2-1, with a weak D call TRBD1 (6 bases). Germline loops: CDR1 SGHVS, CDR2 FNYEAQ. The CDR3 runs 16 residues. The V gene lost 1 base and the J gene lost 6 bases, with 16 bases spanning the gap. This chain's CDR3 is CASSLVAHRDTNEQFF. CDR3 DNA sequence: TGTGCCAGCAGCTTAGTCGCCCATCGGGACACCAATGAGCAGTTCTTC.

The J gene is TRBJ2-1, the V gene TRBV12-3 or TRBV12-4, with D hard to call. V was trimmed by 6 bases and J by 11 bases, leaving 11 bases between them. The CDR3 loop spans 11 amino acids. The CDR3 coding sequence is TGTGCCAGCAGCCCAGATTTCCAGCAGTTCTTC. This gives the protein CASSPDFQQFF.

The CDR3 region is CASSRQPERTDTQYF. The CDR3 DNA sequence: TGTGCCAGCAGTCGACAGCCCGAGCGCACAGATACGCAGTATTTT. The chain is built from TRBV2 and TRBJ2-3; D is possibly TRBD1 (5 bases). The germline gives CDR1 SNHLY, CDR2 FYNNEI. The CDR3 length is 15 residues. Trimming left V 5 bases short and J 1 base short, with 13 bases between.

This clone was found a few times. The chain employs TRBV7-2 and TRBJ1-3; D remains ambiguous. V was pared by 10 bases and J by 3 bases, with 13 bases between. The CDR3 length is 13 residues. The germline V gene encodes CDR1 SGHTA and CDR2 FQGNSA. Written as DNA, the CDR3 is TGTGCCACCAAGACCCCAGGTGGAAACACCATATATTTT. Its translation is CATKTPGGNTIYF.

The chain carries TRBV7-2 and TRBJ2-5, with 7 bases fitting TRBD2. This CDR3 is 18 amino acids long. Germline V gene lookup returns CDR1 SGHTA and CDR2 FQGNSA. V was pared by 2 bases and J by 5 bases, with 17 bases of the junction left unmatched. The CDR3 region is CASSLRMVAGRYGETQYF. The DNA for the CDR3 is TGTGCCAGCAGCTTAAGGATGGTAGCGGGTCGTTACGGGGAGACCCAGTACTTC.

With regard to this clone: This same CDR3 is encoded by further DNA sequences in the sample. This sequence joins TRBV12-3 or TRBV12-4 and TRBJ1-2; maybe TRBD1 (5 bases). There are 13 residues in the CDR3. Trimming pared 3 bases from V and 8 bases from J, leaving 13 bases between. The CDR3 DNA reads TGTGCCAGCAGTTTTTGGGGGGGTAGGGGCTACACCTTC. It is translated as CASSFWGGRGYTF.

The chain links TRBV10-3 to TRBJ1-1; D remains unclear. The germline CDR1 and CDR2 sequences are ENHRY and SYGVKD. This CDR3 region has 12 residues. Trimming cost V 6 bases and J 1 base, with 6 bases left between them. CDR3 bases: TGTGCCATCAGGGTCGGGAACACTGAAGCTTTCTTT. It specifies CAIRVGNTEAFF.

This clone was picked up a small number of times. V is TRBV6-5 and J is TRBJ2-5; 7 nucleotides agree with TRBD2. CDR3 size: 15 residues. Per the germline V gene, CDR1 is MNHEY and CDR2 is SVGAGI. Trimming removed 8 bases from V and 5 bases from J; junction bases left unmatched: 14. CDR3 bases: TGTGCCAGCTACCCGGGAGGACGGGGACGGGAGACCCAGTACTTC. Protein: CASYPGGRGRETQYF.

This clone has more than one count but fewer than ten. This rearrangement joins TRBV10-3 to TRBJ1-6; a weak D match, TRBD1 (6 bases). Between the trimmed V and J ends, which lost 2 bases and 0 bases, there was a span of 8 bases. Germline CDR1 is ENHRY and CDR2 is SYGVKD. The CDR3 length is 16 residues. The CDR3 nucleotides read TGTGCCATCAGTGAGGGACAGCTCTCCTATAATTCACCCCTCCACTTT. Amino acids: CAISEGQLSYNSPLHF.

V usage is TRBV29-1 and J usage is TRBJ1-3; no reliable D call. The length of the CDR3 is 15 residues. Trimming stripped 1 base from V and 0 bases from J, with 10 bases between. Germline-derived CDR1 and CDR2 are SQVTM and ANQGSEA. CDR3 bases: TGCAGCGTTGAAGGGGCTGCCTACTCTGGAAACACCATATATTTT. It specifies CSVEGAAYSGNTIYF.

This rearrangement joins TRBV5-5 to TRBJ2-1, with 15 positions matching TRBD2. Trimming cost V 2 bases and J 1 base; bases outside gene matches: 10. The CDR3 sequence is 20 residues long. Germline CDR1 and CDR2: SGHKS and YYEKEE (reference sequence). CDR3 protein: CASSLRSRTSGGASYNEQFF. The CDR3 DNA follows: TGTGCCAGCAGCTTAAGGTCCCGGACTAGCGGGGGGGCTTCCTACAATGAGCAGTTCTTC.

CDR3 sequence: CASSFVRVNTGELFF. The CDR3 coding sequence is TGTGCCAGCAGCTTTGTCCGGGTGAACACCGGGGAGCTGTTTTTT. The chain carries TRBV7-9 and TRBJ2-2, with D hard to call. V was clipped by 3 bases and J by 1 base, with 9 bases between them. CDR3 length equals 15 residues. The V gene's germline CDR1 is SEHNR and CDR2 FQNEAQ (reference sequence).

The CDR3 DNA is TGTGCCGATTCGGGGCAGGGGAATTACGAGCAGTACTTC. Translated: CADSGQGNYEQYF. The chain employs TRBV19 and TRBJ2-7; D may be TRBD1 (6 bases). The CDR3 has 13 amino acids. The germline V and J ends were trimmed by 11 bases and 4 bases, with 18 bases remaining between them. Per germline, CDR1 LNHDA and CDR2 SQIVND (reference sequence).

V usage is TRBV2 and J usage is TRBJ1-2, with TRBD1 identical over 9 bases. The CDR3 contains 15 residues. The V and J ends lost 6 bases and 3 bases, in that order; junction bases with no gene match: 8. Germline assignment: CDR1 SNHLY and CDR2 FYNNEI. The CDR3 coding sequence is TGTGCCAGCAGCAGCTTCGACAGGGGGGACTATGGCTACACCTTC. Amino acids: CASSSFDRGDYGYTF.

The rearrangement uses TRBV24-1 and TRBJ2-1; the match to TRBD2 covers 7 bases. The CDR3 runs 15 residues. In germline, CDR1 is KGHDR, CDR2 SFDVKD. V gave up 4 bases and J gave up 7 bases; unmatched junction bases: 9. CDR3: CATSDSASGTNEQFF. The CDR3 DNA reads as TGTGCCACCAGTGACTCCGCTAGCGGAACTAATGAGCAGTTCTTC.

The chain carries TRBV7-6 and TRBJ2-1, with 9 bases aligning to TRBD2. V shed 3 bases, J shed 5 bases, and the junction held 8 bases outside the gene matches. Germline CDR1 SGHVS, CDR2 FNYEAQ. The CDR3 contains 16 residues. CDR3 DNA sequence: TGTGCCAGCAGCTTGGGGGTTAGCGGGGGACACAATGAGCAGTTCTTC. As protein: CASSLGVSGGHNEQFF. Based on the CDR3 plus reference TRBV7-6 and TRBJ2-1, the full variable domain is GAGVSQSPRYKVTKRGQDVALRCDPISGHVSLYWYRQALGQGPEFLTYFNYEAQQDKSGLPNDRFSAERPEGSISTLTIQRTEQRDSAMYRCASSLGVSGGHNEQFFGPGTRLTVL.

This chain connects TRBV3-1 (or the pseudogene TRBV3-2) to TRBJ2-2; 7 nucleotides match TRBD2. Unmatched junction bases numbered 6, after V lost 1 base and J lost 4 bases. The CDR3 is made up of 16 amino acids. Per the germline V gene, CDR1 is LGHDT and CDR2 is YNNKEL (reference sequence). The CDR3 loop is CASSQVAGVSTGELFF. CDR3 coding DNA: TGTGCCAGCAGCCAAGTTGCGGGGGTGAGCACCGGGGAGCTGTTTTTT.

This clone was detected once. The chain couples TRBV5-1 to TRBJ2-2; TRBD2 aligns across 11 bases. J was trimmed by 5 bases and V by 0 bases; bases with no gene match: 6. Germline V gene lookup returns CDR1 SGHRS and CDR2 YFSETQ. The CDR3 totals 17 residues. The CDR3 bases are TGCGCCAGCAGCTTGGCCGGGACTAGCGGCGGGACCGGGGAGCTGTTTTTT. Its translation is CASSLAGTSGGTGELFF. The variable domain in full, with the rest retrieved from reference TRBV5-1 and TRBJ2-2, is KAGVTQTPRYLIKTRGQQVTLSCSPISGHRSVSWYQQTPGQGLQFLFEYFSETQRNKGNFPGRFSGRQFSNSRSEMNVSTLELGDSALYLCASSLAGTSGGTGELFFGEGSRLTVL.

The chain couples TRBV10-3 to TRBJ2-5; tentatively, D is TRBD1 (5 bases). Germline V gene sequence: CDR1 ENHRY, CDR2 SYGVKD. V dropped 3 bases and J dropped 3 bases, with 11 bases sitting between them. The CDR3 consists of 14 residues. CDR3 DNA: TGTGCCATCAGTGACAGGCAGGGTAAAGAGACCCAGTACTTC. Translated: CAISDRQGKETQYF.

The CDR3 is CAISRERMNTEAFF. DNA for the CDR3: TGTGCCATCAGCCGGGAGAGGATGAACACTGAAGCTTTCTTT. The chain has TRBV10-3 and TRBJ1-1; D not resolved. CDR1 is ENHRY, CDR2 SYGVKD, per germline. Trimming pared 6 bases from V and 0 bases from J, leaving 11 bases between. The CDR3 contains 14 residues.

V and J are TRBV7-2 and TRBJ2-2, with D perhaps matching TRBD1 (5 bases). Germline CDR1 reads SGHTA; CDR2 reads FQGNSA. V lost 5 bases, J lost 3 bases, and 7 bases lay in between. This CDR3 is built from 13 residues. Written as DNA, the CDR3 is TGTGCCAGCAGCCGACAGTACACCGGGGAGCTGTTTTTT. Translated: CASSRQYTGELFF. The whole variable domain, remainder taken from reference TRBV7-2 and TRBJ2-2, is GAGVSQSPSNKVTEKGKDVELRCDPISGHTALYWYRQSLGQGLEFLIYFQGNSAPDKSGLPSDRFSAERTGGSVSTLTIQRTQQEDSAVYLCASSRQYTGELFFGEGSRLTVL.

The genes are TRBV6-2 or TRBV6-3 and TRBJ2-7; 9 bases fit TRBD2. Germline values: CDR1 MNHEY, CDR2 SVGEGT. V lost 6 bases, J lost 4 bases, and 4 bases stayed unmatched. The CDR3 has 13 amino acids. The CDR3 nucleotides are TGTGCCAGCAGCTGGACTAGCGATTACGAGCAGTACTTC. Translation gives CASSWTSDYEQYF.

There are a few counts of this clone. The gene calls are TRBV5-8 and TRBJ1-2; D call uncertain. Trimming removed 1 base from V and 2 bases from J, with 6 bases in between. Germline V gene data show CDR1 as SGHTS and CDR2 as YDEGEE. The CDR3 runs to 13 residues. The CDR3 sequence: CASSLRRNYGYTF. CDR3 coding DNA: TGTGCCAGCAGCTTGAGGAGGAACTATGGCTACACCTTC.

V gene TRBV9 combines with J gene TRBJ2-1; tentative D call: TRBD2 (7 bases). Germline loops: CDR1 SGDLS, CDR2 YYNGEE. The length of the CDR3 is 15 residues. The V end was cut by 4 bases, the J end by 4 bases, with 15 bases between. DNA of the CDR3: TGTGCCAGCAGCCTGGGGGGGACAACATACAATGAGCAGTTCTTC. It codes for CASSLGGTTYNEQFF.